The rows below give T cell receptor beta chains drawn from one sample of a study of identical twins. TCRdb re-analysed the 5' RACE reads in MiXCR, keeping a single row per CDR3 protein. The data hold about 500,000 distinct CDR3 sequences, with roughly an eighth observed a single time. The same sample was also studied in work on yellow fever vaccine responses in identical twins.

The sequencing sample was made of CD4+ T cells sorted from blood. All receptors come from a woman aged 18-30 years in good health. Each CDR3 is given with its conserved first and last residue. A D gene is named only where the DNA matches it firmly. A row's size may be missing; if present it is once, few, many or a size class.

D gene: TRBD2; J gene: TRBJ2-7; clone size: -; V gene: TRBV20-1; CDR3 DNA: TGCAGTGCTAGCGGGGGGAGACTAGCTTCCTACGAGCAGTACTTC; CDR3 protein: CSASGGRLASYEQYF
D gene: -; J gene: TRBJ1-5; clone size: few; V gene: TRBV28; CDR3 DNA: TGTGCCAGCAGCCTTTTTGGGCCTCAGCCCCAGCATTTT; CDR3 protein: CASSLFGPQPQHF
D gene: -; J gene: TRBJ2-3; clone size: -; V gene: TRBV27; CDR3 DNA: TGTGCCAGCAGTTTACGTCCGAGGGGGGTATCAGATACGCAGTATTTT; CDR3 protein: CASSLRPRGVSDTQYF
D gene: TRBD1; J gene: TRBJ1-5; clone size: -; V gene: TRBV28; CDR3 DNA: TGTGCCAGCAGAGGGACAGGGACTCAGCCCCAGCATTTT; CDR3 protein: CASRGTGTQPQHF
D gene: -; J gene: TRBJ2-1; clone size: few; V gene: TRBV20-1; CDR3 DNA: TGCAGTGCTAGACCCAGGACGGGTTCCTACAATGAGCAGTTCTTC; CDR3 protein: CSARPRTGSYNEQFF
D gene: -; J gene: TRBJ2-7; clone size: -; V gene: TRBV29-1; CDR3 DNA: TGCAGCGTTGATAACTACGAGCAGTACTTC; CDR3 protein: CSVDNYEQYF
D gene: TRBD2; J gene: TRBJ2-3; clone size: many; V gene: TRBV20-1; CDR3 DNA: TGCAGTGCTAGGACTAGCGGTGTCGGTACGCAGTATTTT; CDR3 protein: CSARTSGVGTQYF
D gene: -; J gene: TRBJ1-6; clone size: -; V gene: TRBV11-1; CDR3 DNA: TGTGCCAGCACCCCTCGCCCACGGGGTTCACCCCTCCACTTT; CDR3 protein: CASTPRPRGSPLHF
D gene: TRBD1; J gene: TRBJ1-2; clone size: -; V gene: TRBV6-5; CDR3 DNA: TGTGCCAGCAGCTACGGACAGGGGGCTAGAGGCTACACCTTC; CDR3 protein: CASSYGQGARGYTF
D gene: -; J gene: TRBJ2-7; clone size: many; V gene: TRBV3-1; CDR3 DNA: TGTGCCAGCAGCCAAGATCCAGGTTCTTCCTACGAGCAGTACTTC; CDR3 protein: CASSQDPGSSYEQYF
D gene: -; J gene: TRBJ1-1; clone size: few; V gene: TRBV5-1; CDR3 DNA: TGCGCCAGCAGCTCGGGCCGCGTGGCTTTCTTT; CDR3 protein: CASSSGRVAFF
D gene: -; J gene: TRBJ2-1; clone size: -; V gene: TRBV15; CDR3 DNA: TGTGCCACCAGCACCCAAACAGGGAAAAGACGGGAGGCGTCCTACAATGAGCAGTTCTTC; CDR3 protein: CATSTQTGKRREASYNEQFF
D gene: TRBD2; J gene: TRBJ2-5; clone size: few; V gene: TRBV6-5; CDR3 DNA: TGTGCCAGCAGTTACTCTAGCGGGAGAATGGAGACCCAGTACTTC; CDR3 protein: CASSYSSGRMETQYF
D gene: TRBD1; J gene: TRBJ2-5; clone size: -; V gene: TRBV7-6; CDR3 DNA: TGTGCCAGCAGCCCTCTAGGACAGGGGATCCAAGAGACCCAGTACTTC; CDR3 protein: CASSPLGQGIQETQYF
D gene: -; J gene: TRBJ2-2; clone size: -; V gene: TRBV11-2; CDR3 DNA: TGTGCCAGCAGCCCTGGGGCGGTCCCGAACACCGGGGAGCTGTTTTTT; CDR3 protein: CASSPGAVPNTGELFF
D gene: -; J gene: TRBJ1-5; clone size: -; V gene: TRBV12-3/TRBV12-4; CDR3 DNA: TGTGCCAGCAGTTTAGGGTCTCGGAGGGGCAATCAGCCCCAGCATTTT; CDR3 protein: CASSLGSRRGNQPQHF